This T cell receptor beta chain was recovered during a study of blood T cell repertoires in COVID-19. The assay was immunoSEQ multiplex PCR, and TCRdb's table has in-frame clones only and misses some. The table includes approximately 220,000 clones, about four fifths detected once. V trimming: 5 bases; J trimming: 9 bases; junction bases outside the gene matches: 14. CDR3 length equals 16 residues. CDR1 and CDR2 (germline): SGHKS, YYEKEE (reference sequence). J is TRBJ2-1 and V is TRBV5-5; TRBD2 matches at 10 bases. The clonotype originates from a middle-aged woman with active or convalescent COVID-19. Sequences were obtained from peripheral blood. Here the CDR3 reads CASSWDRLAGGVEQFF. DNA of the CDR3: TGTGCCAGCAGTTGGGACAGACTAGCGGGCGGCGTTGAGCAGTTCTTC.